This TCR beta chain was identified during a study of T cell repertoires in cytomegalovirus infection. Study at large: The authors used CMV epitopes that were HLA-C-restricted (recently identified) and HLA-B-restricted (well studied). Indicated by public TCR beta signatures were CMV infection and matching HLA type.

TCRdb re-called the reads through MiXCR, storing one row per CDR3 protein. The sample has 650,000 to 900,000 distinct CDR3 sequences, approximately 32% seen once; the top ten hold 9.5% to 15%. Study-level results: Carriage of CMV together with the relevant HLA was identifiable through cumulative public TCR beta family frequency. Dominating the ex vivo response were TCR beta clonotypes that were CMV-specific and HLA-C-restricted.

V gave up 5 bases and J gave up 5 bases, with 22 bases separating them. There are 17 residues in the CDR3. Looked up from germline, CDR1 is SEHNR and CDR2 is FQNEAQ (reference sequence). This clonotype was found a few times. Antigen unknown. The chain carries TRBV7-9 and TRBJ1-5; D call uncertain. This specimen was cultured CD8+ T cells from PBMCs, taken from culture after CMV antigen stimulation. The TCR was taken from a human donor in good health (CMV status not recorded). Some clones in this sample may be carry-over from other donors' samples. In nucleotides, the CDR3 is TGTGCCAGCAGCGGCGGCGGGGAGGCGGAGTCTTATCAGCCCCAGCATTTT. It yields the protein CASSGGGEAESYQPQHF.